This T cell receptor (beta chain) was identified in a study of cytomegalovirus exposure and HLA in healthy donors. To note about this clone: What it binds is unknown.

Whole-study results and caveats: The study put 160 or so TCR beta chains on its list as cytomegalovirus-associated.

Donors came from a validation cohort of over a hundred subjects, distinct from the first 666-subject cohort. CDR1 MNHEY and CDR2 SVGAGI come from the germline V gene. Trimming cost V 3 bases and J 2 bases, with 8 bases left between them. The CDR3 has 15 amino acids. The method was immunoSEQ multiplex PCR; TCRdb's version includes in-frame clones alone and lacks a portion of them. The sample contains around 160,000 clones, less than 90% of which appear only once. This sequence was found in a man aged 30 to 39 in good health and CMV-seropositive. The sequencing input was PBMCs. The J gene is TRBJ2-6, the V gene TRBV6-5, with D possibly TRBD1 on 5 matching bases. Here the CDR3 reads CASSYLQAGANVLTF. For the CDR3, the DNA is TGTGCCAGCAGTTATTTACAGGCTGGGGCCAACGTCCTGACTTTC.